This T cell receptor (beta chain) is from a study of cytomegalovirus exposure and HLA in healthy donors. Broader study findings: The authors listed around 150 TCR beta chains as cytomegalovirus-associated. Evidence from a later analysis indicated that most CMV-associated TCR beta chains looked HLA-restricted.

Use of 60 Vbeta and 13 Jbeta primers characterized the PCR. Profiling relied on immunoSEQ multiplex PCR, and the TCRdb table lists in-frame clones only, not all of them. Counted here are 240,000 or so clones, about 80% occurring once; the ten biggest clones make up around 5.7%. This clone was seen only once. Its antigen is currently unknown. The CDR3 spans 17 residues. The ends lost 1 base at V and 7 bases at J; junction bases unmatched: 12. The V gene's germline CDR1 is SGHTA and CDR2 FQGNSA. The chain has TRBV7-2 and TRBJ1-5, with 8 nucleotides matching TRBD1. Sequencing was carried out using PBMCs. The receptor comes from a woman aged 35 to 49 in good health and CMV-seropositive. The CDR3 DNA reads as TGTGCCAGCAGCTTAGATATCTCGGCAGGGGGCAGACAGCCCCAGCATTTT. Its protein is CASSLDISAGGRQPQHF. Combining the CDR3 with reference TRBV7-2 and TRBJ1-5 gives the whole variable domain GAGVSQSPSNKVTEKGKDVELRCDPISGHTALYWYRQSLGQGLEFLIYFQGNSAPDKSGLPSDRFSAERTGGSVSTLTIQRTQQEDSAVYLCASSLDISAGGRQPQHFGDGTRLSIL.